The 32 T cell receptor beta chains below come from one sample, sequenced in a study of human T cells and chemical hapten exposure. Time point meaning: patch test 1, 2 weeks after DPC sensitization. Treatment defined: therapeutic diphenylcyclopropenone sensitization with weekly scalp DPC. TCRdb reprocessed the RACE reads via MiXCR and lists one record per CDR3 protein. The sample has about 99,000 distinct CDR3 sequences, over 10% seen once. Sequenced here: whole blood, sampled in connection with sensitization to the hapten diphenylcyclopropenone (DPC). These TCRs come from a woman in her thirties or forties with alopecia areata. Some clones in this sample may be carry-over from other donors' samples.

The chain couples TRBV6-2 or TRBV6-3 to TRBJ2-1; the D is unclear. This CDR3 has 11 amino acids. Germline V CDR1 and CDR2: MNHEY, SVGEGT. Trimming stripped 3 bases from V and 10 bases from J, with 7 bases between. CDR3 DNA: TGTGCCAGCAGTTATCTGCAGGAGCAGTTCTTC. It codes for CASSYLQEQFF.

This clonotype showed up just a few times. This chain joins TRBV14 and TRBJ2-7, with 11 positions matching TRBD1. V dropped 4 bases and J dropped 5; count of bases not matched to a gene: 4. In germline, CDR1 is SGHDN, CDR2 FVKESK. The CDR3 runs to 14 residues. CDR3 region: CASSPRTGGDEQYF. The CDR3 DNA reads TGTGCCAGCAGCCCTCGGACAGGGGGCGACGAGCAGTACTTC.

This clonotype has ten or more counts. The CDR3 coding sequence is TGTGCCAGCCGCCCAAGGACAGGGGGGAACACTGAAGCTTTCTTT. This gives the protein CASRPRTGGNTEAFF. The chain carries TRBV6-2 or TRBV6-3 and TRBJ1-1, with 10 bases identical to TRBD1. Germline lookup yields CDR1 MNHEY and CDR2 SVGEGT. Trimming at V came to 8 bases and at J to 1 base, leaving 7 bases not matched to a gene. The CDR3 covers 15 residues.

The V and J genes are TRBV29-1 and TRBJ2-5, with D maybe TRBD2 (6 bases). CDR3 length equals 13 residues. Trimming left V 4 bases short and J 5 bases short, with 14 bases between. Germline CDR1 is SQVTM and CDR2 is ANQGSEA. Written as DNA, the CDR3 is TGCAGCGTTGTGGGGGACTTGGTGGAGACCCAGTACTTC. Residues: CSVVGDLVETQYF.

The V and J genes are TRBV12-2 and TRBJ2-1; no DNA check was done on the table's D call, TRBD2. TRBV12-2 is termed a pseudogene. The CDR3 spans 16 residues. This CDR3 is CASRLRREGPYNEQFF. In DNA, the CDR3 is TGTGCAAGTCGCTTAAGGCGGGAGGGACCCTACAATGAGCAGTTCTTC.

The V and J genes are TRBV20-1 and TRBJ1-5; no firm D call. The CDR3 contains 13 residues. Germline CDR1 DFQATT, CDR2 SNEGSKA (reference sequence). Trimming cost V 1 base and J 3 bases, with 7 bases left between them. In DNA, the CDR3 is TGCAGTGCTAGAGTGGCTCCCAATCAGCCCCAGCATTTT. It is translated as CSARVAPNQPQHF.

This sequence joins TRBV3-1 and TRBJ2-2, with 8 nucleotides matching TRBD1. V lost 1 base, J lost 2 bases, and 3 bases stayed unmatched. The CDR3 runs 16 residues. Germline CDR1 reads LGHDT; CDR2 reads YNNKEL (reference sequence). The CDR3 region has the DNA TGTGCCAGCAGCCAAGCAGGGGGCCTTAACACCGGGGAGCTGTTTTTT. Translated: CASSQAGGLNTGELFF.

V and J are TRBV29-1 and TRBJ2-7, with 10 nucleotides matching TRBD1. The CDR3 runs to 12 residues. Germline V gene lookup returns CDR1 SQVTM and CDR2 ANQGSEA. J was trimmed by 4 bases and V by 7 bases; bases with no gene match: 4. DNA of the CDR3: TGCAGCGGGGGACAGGGGAGGTACGAGCAGTACTTC. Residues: CSGGQGRYEQYF.

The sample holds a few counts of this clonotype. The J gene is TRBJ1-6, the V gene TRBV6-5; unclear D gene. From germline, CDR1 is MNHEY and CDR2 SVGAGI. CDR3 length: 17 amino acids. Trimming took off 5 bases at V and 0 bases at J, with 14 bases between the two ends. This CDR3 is CASSPSGGFSYNSPLHF. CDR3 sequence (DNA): TGTGCCAGCAGTCCGTCGGGAGGCTTCTCCTATAATTCACCCCTCCACTTT.

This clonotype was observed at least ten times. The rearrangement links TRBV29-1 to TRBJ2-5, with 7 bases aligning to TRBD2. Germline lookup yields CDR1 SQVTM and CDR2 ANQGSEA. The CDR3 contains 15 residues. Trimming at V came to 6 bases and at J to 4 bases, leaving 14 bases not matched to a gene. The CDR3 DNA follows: TGCAGCGTCGCGCTTCTTGCGGGAGTTACAGAGACCCAGTACTTC. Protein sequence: CSVALLAGVTETQYF.

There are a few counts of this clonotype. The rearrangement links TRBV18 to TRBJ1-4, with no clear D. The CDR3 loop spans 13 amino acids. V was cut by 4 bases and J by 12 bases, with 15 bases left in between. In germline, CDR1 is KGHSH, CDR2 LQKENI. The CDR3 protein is CASSLGRLEELFF. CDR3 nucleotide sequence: TGTGCCAGCTCACTCGGACGGCTTGAGGAACTGTTTTTT.

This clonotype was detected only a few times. CDR3 loop: CASSYTSGRVYNEQFF. The CDR3 DNA sequence: TGTGCCAGCAGTTACACTAGCGGGAGAGTATACAATGAGCAGTTCTTC. V usage is TRBV6-2 or TRBV6-3 and J usage is TRBJ2-1; 11 positions match TRBD2. V shed 2 bases and J 4 bases; nucleotides not matched to a gene: 4. CDR3 size: 16 residues. The germline V gene has CDR1 MNHEY and CDR2 SVGEGT.

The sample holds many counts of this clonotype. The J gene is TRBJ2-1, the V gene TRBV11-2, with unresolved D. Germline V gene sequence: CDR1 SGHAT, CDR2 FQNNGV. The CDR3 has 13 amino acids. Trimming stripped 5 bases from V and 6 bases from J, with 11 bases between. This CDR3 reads CASSPGRSNEQFF. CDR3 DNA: TGTGCCAGCAGCCCTGGTCGTTCCAATGAGCAGTTCTTC.

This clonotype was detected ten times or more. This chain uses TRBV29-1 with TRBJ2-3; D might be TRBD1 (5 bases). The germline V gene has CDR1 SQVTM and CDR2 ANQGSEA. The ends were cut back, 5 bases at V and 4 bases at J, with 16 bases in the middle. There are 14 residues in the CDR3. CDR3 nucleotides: TGCAGCGTTCGACAGCGCAGCAGTTCAGATACGCAGTATTTT. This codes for CSVRQRSSSDTQYF.

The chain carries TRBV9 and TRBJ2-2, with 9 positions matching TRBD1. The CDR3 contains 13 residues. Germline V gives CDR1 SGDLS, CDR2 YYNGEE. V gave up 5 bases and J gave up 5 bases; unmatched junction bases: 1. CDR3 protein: CASRTGGTGELFF. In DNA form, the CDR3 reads TGTGCCAGCAGGACAGGGGGTACCGGGGAGCTGTTTTTT.

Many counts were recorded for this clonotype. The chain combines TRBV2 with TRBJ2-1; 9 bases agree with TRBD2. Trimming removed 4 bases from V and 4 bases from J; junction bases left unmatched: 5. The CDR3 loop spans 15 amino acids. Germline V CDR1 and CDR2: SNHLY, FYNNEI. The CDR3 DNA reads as TGTGCCAGCAGTGTTCTAGCGGGGCTTTACAATGAGCAGTTCTTC. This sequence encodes CASSVLAGLYNEQFF.

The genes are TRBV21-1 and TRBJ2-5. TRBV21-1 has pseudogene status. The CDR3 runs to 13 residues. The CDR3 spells CASSKGRQETQYF. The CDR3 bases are TGTGCCAGCAGCAAAGGTAGACAAGAGACCCAGTACTTC.

CDR3 sequence: CASTGGNQPQHF. DNA for the CDR3: TGTGCCAGCACAGGGGGCAATCAGCCCCAGCATTTT. The V gene is TRBV2, the J gene TRBJ1-5; a weak D match, TRBD1 (6 bases). Looked up from germline, CDR1 is SNHLY and CDR2 is FYNNEI. V gave up 7 bases and J gave up 2 bases, with 6 bases separating them. The CDR3 runs to 12 residues.

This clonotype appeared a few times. In nucleotides, the CDR3 is TGTGCCAGCAGATCTAACCTGGACAGAAAGAACACTGAAGCTTTCTTT. Translated: CASRSNLDRKNTEAFF. The chain carries TRBV6-2 or TRBV6-3 and TRBJ1-1; D is possibly TRBD1 (6 bases). Germline-derived CDR1 and CDR2 are MNHEY and SVGEGT. This CDR3 spans 16 amino acids. V gave up 6 bases and J gave up 1 base, with 18 bases separating them.

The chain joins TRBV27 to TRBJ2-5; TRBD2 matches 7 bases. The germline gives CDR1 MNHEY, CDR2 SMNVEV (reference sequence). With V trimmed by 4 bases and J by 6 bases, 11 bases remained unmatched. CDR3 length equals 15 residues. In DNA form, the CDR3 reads TGTGCCAGCAGTTCCCTCGGCGGGGGTCGGCAGACCCAGTACTTC. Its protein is CASSSLGGGRQTQYF.

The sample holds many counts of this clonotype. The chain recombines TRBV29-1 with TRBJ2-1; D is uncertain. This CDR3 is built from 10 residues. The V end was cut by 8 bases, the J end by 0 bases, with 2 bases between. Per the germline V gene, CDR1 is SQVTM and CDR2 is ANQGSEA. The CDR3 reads CSSSYNEQFF. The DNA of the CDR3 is TGCAGCTCCTCCTACAATGAGCAGTTCTTC.

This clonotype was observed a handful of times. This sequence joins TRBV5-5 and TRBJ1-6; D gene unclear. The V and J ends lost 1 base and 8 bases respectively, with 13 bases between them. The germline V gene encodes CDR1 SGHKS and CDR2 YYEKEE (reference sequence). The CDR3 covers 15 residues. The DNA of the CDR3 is TGTGCCAGCAGCTTGTTGACGGGAAGGGATTCACCCCTCCACTTT. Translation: CASSLLTGRDSPLHF.

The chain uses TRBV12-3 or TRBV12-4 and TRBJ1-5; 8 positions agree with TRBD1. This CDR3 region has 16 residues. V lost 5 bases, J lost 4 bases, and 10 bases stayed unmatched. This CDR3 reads CASSPQTGQANQPQHF. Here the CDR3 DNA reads TGTGCCAGCAGTCCCCAAACGGGACAGGCTAATCAGCCCCAGCATTTT.

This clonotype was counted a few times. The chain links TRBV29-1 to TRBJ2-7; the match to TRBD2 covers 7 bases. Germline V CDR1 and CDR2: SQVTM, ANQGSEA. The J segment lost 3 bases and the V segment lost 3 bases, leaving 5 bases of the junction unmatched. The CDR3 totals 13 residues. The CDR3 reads CSVDGLVGYEQYF. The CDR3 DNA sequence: TGCAGCGTTGATGGACTAGTGGGCTACGAGCAGTACTTC.

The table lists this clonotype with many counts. The chain's CDR3 is CASSLGGQGSYQPQHF. DNA of the CDR3: TGTGCCAGCAGTTTGGGCGGACAGGGATCTTATCAGCCCCAGCATTTT. The gene calls are TRBV28 and TRBJ1-5; 8 nucleotides align to TRBD1. CDR3 length: 16 amino acids. From germline, CDR1 is MDHEN and CDR2 SYDVKM. V lost 3 bases and J lost 5; bases outside the gene matches: 9.

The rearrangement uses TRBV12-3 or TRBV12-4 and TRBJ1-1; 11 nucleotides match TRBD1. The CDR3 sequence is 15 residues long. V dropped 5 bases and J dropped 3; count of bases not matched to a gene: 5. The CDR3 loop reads CASSPQGQGDTEAFF. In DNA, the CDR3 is TGTGCCAGCAGTCCCCAGGGACAGGGGGACACTGAAGCTTTCTTT.

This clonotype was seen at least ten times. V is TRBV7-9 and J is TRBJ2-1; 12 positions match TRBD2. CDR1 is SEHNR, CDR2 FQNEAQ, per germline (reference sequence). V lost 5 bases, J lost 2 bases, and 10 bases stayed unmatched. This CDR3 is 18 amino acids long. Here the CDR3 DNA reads TGTGCCAGCAGCGGATACCGGCTAGCGGGAGGGACCTACAATGAGCAGTTCTTC. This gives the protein CASSGYRLAGGTYNEQFF.

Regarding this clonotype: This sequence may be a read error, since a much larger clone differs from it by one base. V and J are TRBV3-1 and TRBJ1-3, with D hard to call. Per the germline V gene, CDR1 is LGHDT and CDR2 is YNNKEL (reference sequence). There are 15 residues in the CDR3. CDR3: CASSSPTLSVNTIYF. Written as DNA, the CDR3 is TGTGCCAGCAGCTCCCCGACACTCTCTGTAAACACCATATATTTT.

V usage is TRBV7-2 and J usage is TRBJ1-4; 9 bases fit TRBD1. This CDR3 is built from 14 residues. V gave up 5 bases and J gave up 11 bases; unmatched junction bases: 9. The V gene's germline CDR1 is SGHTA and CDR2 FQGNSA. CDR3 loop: CASSPNRGRGKLFF. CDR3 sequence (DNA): TGTGCCAGCAGCCCTAACAGGGGGCGCGGGAAACTGTTTTTT.

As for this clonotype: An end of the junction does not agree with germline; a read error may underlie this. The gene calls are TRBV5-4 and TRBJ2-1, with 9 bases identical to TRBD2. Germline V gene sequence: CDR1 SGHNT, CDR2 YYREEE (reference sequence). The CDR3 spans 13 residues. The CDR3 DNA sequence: TGTGCCAGCAACCAGGCGGGAGGGACGAAGCAGCTCTTC. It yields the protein CASNQAGGTKQLF. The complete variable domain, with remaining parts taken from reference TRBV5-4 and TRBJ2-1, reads ETGVTQSPTHLIKTRGQQVTLRCSSQSGHNTVSWYQQALGQGPQFIFQYYREEENGRGNFPPRFSGLQFPNYSSELNVNALELDDSALYLCASNQAGGTKQLFGPGTRLTVL.

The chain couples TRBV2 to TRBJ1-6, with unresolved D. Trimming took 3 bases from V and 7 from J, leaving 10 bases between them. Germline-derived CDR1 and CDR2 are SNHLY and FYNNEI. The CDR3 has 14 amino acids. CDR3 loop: CASSDWIGNSPLHF. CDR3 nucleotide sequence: TGTGCCAGCAGTGATTGGATCGGGAATTCACCCCTCCACTTT.

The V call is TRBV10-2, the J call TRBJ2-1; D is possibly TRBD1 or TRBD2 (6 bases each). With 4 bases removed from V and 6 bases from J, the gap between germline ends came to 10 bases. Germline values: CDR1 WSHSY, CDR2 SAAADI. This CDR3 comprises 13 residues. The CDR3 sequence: CASSAPGANEQFF. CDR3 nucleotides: TGCGCCAGCAGTGCCCCGGGGGCCAATGAGCAGTTCTTC.